This T cell receptor beta chain originates from a study of cytotoxic CD8 clonotypes in ibrutinib-treated CLL. Turning to the study itself: Researchers reported about 10 relapsed/refractory and roughly 14 treatment-naive patients, 17 of them IGHV unmutated. Collecting the response samples happened after a median 12 months of treatment, with a range of 6 to 36.

Study-wide points: Baseline levels were approached again at progression, after clonality had risen at ibrutinib response.

Per the germline V gene, CDR1 is MDHEN and CDR2 is SYDVKM. V was shortened by 7 bases and J by 12 bases, with 16 bases between the two germline ends. This CDR3 contains 12 residues. TCRdb's table, derived via immunoSEQ multiplex PCR, lists solely in-frame clones and lacks some. The sample gives about 120,000 clones, 70% to 90% of which show up once; around 2% is in the top ten. Points on this clone: What it binds is not known.

This chain joins TRBV28 and TRBJ2-1, with TRBD1 as a possible D gene (5 bases). Specimen: PBMCs, collected after 24 months of ibrutinib treatment. The clonotype comes from a human donor with chronic lymphocytic leukemia. CDR3 region: CASTLPGLGQFF. The DNA of the CDR3 is TGTGCCAGCACCTTGCCAGGGTTAGGGCAGTTCTTC.